A single T cell receptor beta chain is shown here with its context. Its antigen is currently not known. No per-base quality is available; no much larger clone lies one base away. The CDR3 runs 12 amino acids, cysteine and phenylalanine included. The DNA shown is the 36-base CDR3, in frame from base 1. From a lookup of the germline V gene, CDR1 and CDR2 are SGDLS and YYNGEE. The germline ends are 8 bases apart after V is trimmed by 0 bases and J by 10 bases. RNA was extracted using the RNeasy kit, and roughly 0.5 to 1 microgram was reverse transcribed with random hexamers. The immunoSEQ multiplex PCR assay, which covers 54 Vbeta and 13 Jbeta segments, was used to amplify TCR beta CDR3 regions. PCR amplification bias was corrected by using a synthetic template baseline for primer optimization and computational correction. The original methods were these. Reads were annotated to V, D and J genes according to IMGT and were analyzed with immunoSEQ Analyzer, with only productive sequences retained. Clonality was calculated as one minus the Shannon entropy normalized by log2 of the number of productive unique sequences. Public and private clones were assessed among the 100 most prevalent clones of each patient and control. Clones were defined as Susac-specific if absent from the healthy and MS cohorts, from 900 to 1,300 published viral clones and from other ImmuneACCESS disease sequences. The public reads were reanalyzed by TCRdb: fastp trimming at Q25, MiXCR alignment, in-frame beta chains only. Every entry covers one CDR3 protein and lists the most common genes and DNA from its rows. The V and J calls and clone size are TCRdb's, not the authors'. This sample has about 69,000 distinct CDR3 sequences in its table, and around 95% of those were observed once. Around 0.25% of the sample is taken by the ten largest.

This record belongs to a study of CD8 T cells in Susac syndrome (dated by TCRdb to the late 2010s). In terms of the full investigation: Repertoire sequencing was used to test whether CD8+ T cell activation and differentiation in Susac syndrome was antigen driven. The study compared CD8+ T cell repertoire clonality among roughly 12 healthy donors, some 14 Susac syndrome patients and fewer than 19 multiple sclerosis patients.

Peripheral blood CD8+ and CD4+ T cells from healthy donors, Susac syndrome patients and multiple sclerosis patients were profiled by high-throughput TCR beta sequencing. The healthy donors served as controls matched for age and sex. CD8+ TEMRA cells were enriched by FACS, while bulk CD8+ and CD4+ T cells were purified by magnetic negative isolation. Blood was collected in EDTA tubes and processed within 24 hours, with PBMCs isolated through density gradient centrifugation. PBMCs intended for TCR sequencing were cryopreserved in liquid nitrogen and thawed later in a water bath at 37 degrees C. The sorted or isolated CD4+, CD8+ and CD8+ TEMRA cells reached a purity of at least 90%. The research as a whole found: The number of individuals in the TCR sequencing and HLA analysis was recognized as being relatively small.

This sequence uses TRBV9 and TRBJ2-1; too little of a D gene remains to name it. Input material: CD8+ T cells from PBMCs. This receptor was identified in a human donor in good health. Here is the DNA: TGTGCCAGCAGCGTAGACGTTGGGGAGCAGTTCTTC. Its translation is CASSVDVGEQFF.